The 21 T cell receptor beta chains below were found in one sample sequenced in a study of blood T cells in healthy people across ages. Together with a sample-barcoded 5' primer, a J-beta primer mix was included in a second PCR lasting 7 to 11 cycles. In TCRdb, the 5' RACE reads were re-called with MiXCR into one record per CDR3 protein. The table has roughly 900,000 distinct CDR3 sequences, roughly 48% seen once. Sequenced input: blood. These receptors all come from a young man in good health.

This chain links TRBV7-8 with TRBJ2-4; a possible D gene is TRBD2 (6 bases). With the DNA end fitting TRBJ2-5 better, the J assignment may be wrong. The CDR3 extends over 16 amino acids. The V gene's germline CDR1 is SGHVS and CDR2 FQNEAQ. CDR3 DNA: TGTGCCAGCAGCTTAGCGGAGACTAGGTCTCAAGAGACCCAGTACTTC. Protein: CASSLAETRSQETQYF.

V is TRBV7-2 and J is TRBJ1-2, with 7 bases that match TRBD1. With 1 base clipped from V and 5 bases from J, the junction kept 10 bases outside the gene matches. Germline CDR1 reads SGHTA; CDR2 reads FQGNSA. CDR3 size: 16 residues. The chain's CDR3 is CASSLVRQGGRYGYTF. The CDR3, as DNA: TGTGCCAGCAGCTTAGTCCGACAGGGAGGGAGATATGGCTACACCTTC.

The genes are TRBV7-6 and TRBJ2-1, with D perhaps given as TRBD1 or TRBD2 (5 bases each). Trimming pared 5 bases from V and 9 bases from J, leaving 17 bases between. CDR3 size: 14 residues. Per the germline V gene, CDR1 is SGHVS and CDR2 is FNYEAQ. Here the CDR3 DNA reads TGTGCCAGCAGCGTGGTTGGGGGTATTACTGAGCAGTTCTTC. It yields the protein CASSVVGGITEQFF.

This clonotype was seen more than once but under ten times. The chain recombines TRBV6-4 with TRBJ1-1, with 7 bases that match TRBD1. V lost 5 bases, J lost 0 bases, and 9 bases stayed unmatched. The V gene's germline CDR1 is MRHNA and CDR2 SNTAGT. The CDR3 has 16 residues. The CDR3 loop is CASSPQGGLLNTEAFF. CDR3 nucleotides: TGTGCCAGCAGTCCGCAGGGGGGGCTACTGAACACTGAAGCTTTCTTT.

This clonotype was seen repeatedly, ten times or more. The CDR3 protein is CASSLINRDGYTF. CDR3 DNA: TGTGCCAGCAGCTTAATTAACCGGGATGGCTACACCTTC. V gene TRBV7-9 combines with J gene TRBJ1-2; D call uncertain. Per germline, CDR1 SEHNR and CDR2 FQNEAQ (reference sequence). V was cut by 2 bases and J by 6 bases, with 10 bases left in between. The CDR3 spans 13 residues.

On this clonotype itself: A read error may produce the germline difference seen at one junction end. The chain combines TRBV9 with TRBJ1-6; TRBD1 might be the D (5 bases). Germline V CDR1 and CDR2: SGDLS, YYNGEE. CDR3 length equals 13 residues. The CDR3 here is CASSADRDSPLQF. CDR3 nucleotide sequence: TGTGCCAGCAGCGCAGACAGAGATTCACCCCTCCAGTTT.

The chain joins TRBV7-2 to TRBJ1-1; D unresolved. CDR1 is SGHTA and CDR2 is FQGNSA in the germline V gene. The CDR3 has 15 residues. Trimming removed 5 bases at V and 5 bases at J, with 18 bases between. The CDR3 reads CASSPIEGGRTEAFF. CDR3 sequence (DNA): TGTGCCAGCAGCCCCATAGAGGGTGGGAGGACTGAAGCTTTCTTT. Combining the CDR3 with reference TRBV7-2 and TRBJ1-1 gives the whole variable domain GAGVSQSPSNKVTEKGKDVELRCDPISGHTALYWYRQSLGQGLEFLIYFQGNSAPDKSGLPSDRFSAERTGGSVSTLTIQRTQQEDSAVYLCASSPIEGGRTEAFFGQGTRLTVV.

The J gene is TRBJ2-3, the V gene TRBV4-3; D assignment may be TRBD1 or TRBD2 (5 bases each). CDR1 and CDR2 (germline): LGHNA, YSLEER. Trimming shortened V by 0 bases and J by 2 bases, and 9 bases separated the two germline ends. The CDR3 extends over 15 amino acids. The CDR3 coding sequence is TGCGCCAGCAGCCAAGAGGGACCACCCACAGATACGCAGTATTTT. Its translation: CASSQEGPPTDTQYF.

The CDR3 nucleotides are TGCGCCAGCAGCGAGGGACCTGTACAAGAGACCCAGTACTTC. It encodes CASSEGPVQETQYF. V gene TRBV5-1 combines with J gene TRBJ2-5; either TRBD1 or TRBD2 may fit D (5 bases each). V lost 4 bases and J lost 2, with 12 bases in between. Per germline, CDR1 SGHRS and CDR2 YFSETQ. The CDR3 extends over 14 amino acids.

The CDR3 reads CASSLEGNHQPQHF. For the CDR3, the DNA is TGCGCCAGCAGCTTGGAAGGGAACCATCAGCCCCAGCATTTT. The genes are TRBV5-1 and TRBJ1-5, with D unclear. V dropped 0 bases and J dropped 5 bases, with 9 bases sitting between them. CDR3 size: 14 residues. The germline V gene encodes CDR1 SGHRS and CDR2 YFSETQ. The whole variable domain, filled in from reference TRBV5-1 and TRBJ1-5, reads KAGVTQTPRYLIKTRGQQVTLSCSPISGHRSVSWYQQTPGQGLQFLFEYFSETQRNKGNFPGRFSGRQFSNSRSEMNVSTLELGDSALYLCASSLEGNHQPQHFGDGTRLSIL.

The J gene is TRBJ1-1, the V gene TRBV27; TRBD1 aligns across 9 bases. Germline-derived CDR1 and CDR2 are MNHEY and SMNVEV (reference sequence). The CDR3 contains 16 residues. V was pared by 2 bases and J by 4 bases, with 8 bases of the junction left unmatched. The CDR3 reads CASSLRGGTGITEAFF. The DNA of the CDR3 is TGTGCCAGCAGTTTAAGAGGCGGGACAGGGATCACTGAAGCTTTCTTT.

The gene calls are TRBV6-1 and TRBJ2-1; 11 bases agree with TRBD2. The germline V gene encodes CDR1 MNHNS and CDR2 SASEGT. CDR3 length: 16 amino acids. After removal of 6 bases from V and 4 bases from J, the junction contained 8 bases not matched to a gene. The CDR3 DNA reads as TGTGCCAGCAGCACTAGCGGGGGCCTTCAATACAATGAGCAGTTCTTC. Residues: CASSTSGGLQYNEQFF.

This clonotype occurred a few times. V and J are TRBV6-1 and TRBJ1-2; no reliable D call. The V end was cut by 0 bases, the J end by 7 bases, with 3 bases between. The CDR3 spans 11 residues. Germline V gene data show CDR1 as MNHNS and CDR2 as SASEGT. The CDR3 spells CASSEAGGYTF. The CDR3 DNA reads TGTGCCAGCAGTGAAGCTGGTGGCTACACCTTC.

The chain carries TRBV20-1 and TRBJ2-1; 10 positions match TRBD1. V was clipped by 5 bases and J by 6 bases; unmatched bases: 7. The V gene's germline CDR1 is DFQATT and CDR2 SNEGSKA (reference sequence). The CDR3 extends over 14 amino acids. The DNA of the CDR3 is TGCAGTGCTTTACCCGGGACAGGGGTCAATGAGCAGTTCTTC. Its protein is CSALPGTGVNEQFF.

This clonotype has more than one count but fewer than ten. The chain employs TRBV20-1 and TRBJ2-5; the D gene is possibly TRBD1 (5 bases). The V and J ends lost 3 bases and 4 bases respectively, with 21 bases between them. CDR1 and CDR2 from the germline V gene are DFQATT and SNEGSKA (reference sequence). The CDR3 has 16 residues. The chain's CDR3 is CSASFPLGVSVETQYF. CDR3 bases: TGCAGTGCTAGCTTCCCCCTAGGGGTATCGGTAGAGACCCAGTACTTC.

This clonotype was detected only a few times. The chain is built from TRBV25-1 and TRBJ1-1, with D uncertain. The V gene lost 6 bases and the J gene lost 3 bases, with 17 bases spanning the gap. This CDR3 region has 15 residues. From germline, CDR1 is MGHDK and CDR2 SYGVNS. CDR3 in DNA: TGTGCCAGCAGCCAGAGCGCCTCGGGTCACACTGAAGCTTTCTTT. Amino acid sequence: CASSQSASGHTEAFF. The entire variable domain, with the rest obtained from reference TRBV25-1 and TRBJ1-1, is as follows: EADIYQTPRYLVIGTGKKITLECSQTMGHDKMYWYQQDPGMELHLIHYSYGVNSTEKGDLSSESTVSRIRTEHFPLTLESARPSHTSQYLCASSQSASGHTEAFFGQGTRLTVV.

The chain couples TRBV6-5 to TRBJ1-4, with TRBD1 identical over 7 bases. There are 13 residues in the CDR3. Per the germline V gene, CDR1 is MNHEY and CDR2 is SVGAGI. V dropped 5 bases and J dropped 11; count of bases not matched to a gene: 8. The CDR3: CASSDEGGWKLFF. The CDR3 DNA reads TGTGCCAGCAGTGACGAAGGGGGCTGGAAACTGTTTTTT.

This clonotype was counted once. This chain links TRBV7-3 with TRBJ2-3; 12 bases are shared with TRBD2. The J segment lost 2 bases and the V segment lost 5 bases, leaving 8 bases of the junction unmatched. The CDR3 is 17 residues long. Germline CDR1 SGHTA, CDR2 FQGTGA. The CDR3 region is CASSASTSGGNTDTQYF. The CDR3, as DNA: TGTGCCAGCAGCGCCTCAACTAGCGGGGGGAACACAGATACGCAGTATTTT.

The chain employs TRBV12-3 or TRBV12-4 and TRBJ2-5, with TRBD1 matching 8 bases. V shed 3 bases and J 9 bases; nucleotides not matched to a gene: 12. The CDR3 is 15 residues long. CDR3 nucleotides: TGTGCCAGCAGTTTGACAGGGGCACAAGTACAAGCCCAGTACTTC. Amino acids: CASSLTGAQVQAQYF.

The chain links TRBV9 to TRBJ2-3; D is possibly TRBD2 (5 bases). The V and J ends lost 0 bases and 2 bases respectively, with 13 bases between them. The CDR3 is made up of 16 amino acids. Germline values: CDR1 SGDLS, CDR2 YYNGEE. CDR3 nucleotides: TGTGCCAGCAGCGTAGGTATCGGAGGATTCACAGATACGCAGTATTTT. It translates to CASSVGIGGFTDTQYF.

This clonotype showed up just a few times. The chain carries TRBV20-1 and TRBJ2-7, with unresolved D. This CDR3 is 13 amino acids long. Trimming took 1 base from V and 2 from J, leaving 9 bases between them. Germline CDR1 DFQATT, CDR2 SNEGSKA (reference sequence). Written as DNA, the CDR3 is TGCAGTGCTAGAGGCCTGGAAGCCTACGAGCAGTACTTC. It translates to CSARGLEAYEQYF.